The 16 T cell receptor beta chains given below trace back to one sample, sequenced in a study of blood T cell repertoires in COVID-19. Assay used: immunoSEQ multiplex PCR; TCRdb lists only in-frame clones, some missing. The table records some 320,000 clones, 90% of them present only once. The sample taken for sequencing was PBMCs or T cells enriched from blood (not recorded which). The receptors stem from a man in his sixties who had recovered from COVID-19.

The V call is TRBV2, the J call TRBJ2-1; 9 nucleotides align to TRBD1. The CDR3 runs 14 residues. Germline V gene data show CDR1 as SNHLY and CDR2 as FYNNEI. V trimming: 3 bases; J trimming: 13 bases; junction bases outside the gene matches: 10. CDR3 sequence (DNA): TGTGCCAGCAGTGAGGGGACAGGGATTGGTCCACAGTTCTTC. This translates into CASSEGTGIGPQFF.

This sequence joins TRBV9 and TRBJ2-2, with 13 bases aligning to TRBD2. Trimming at V came to 0 bases and at J to 4 bases, leaving 3 bases not matched to a gene. The CDR3 covers 17 residues. Germline V gene sequence: CDR1 SGDLS, CDR2 YYNGEE. The CDR3 protein is CASSVGTSGGVTGELFF. Here the CDR3 DNA reads TGTGCCAGCAGCGTAGGGACTAGCGGGGGCGTCACCGGGGAGCTGTTTTTT.

The CDR3 coding sequence is TGTGCCAGCAGCTTACCCGCGTTGGAGACCCAGTACTTC. Amino acids: CASSLPALETQYF. V gene TRBV7-2 combines with J gene TRBJ2-5; no firm D call. The V gene lost 2 bases and the J gene lost 5 bases, with 9 bases spanning the gap. CDR1 is SGHTA and CDR2 is FQGNSA in the germline V gene. The CDR3 is made up of 13 amino acids.

A single count supports this clone. CDR3 DNA: TGTGCCAGCAGTAGCAGGGTCACAGATACGCAGTATTTT. Amino acid sequence: CASSSRVTDTQYF. V is TRBV6-2 or TRBV6-3 and J is TRBJ2-3; perhaps TRBD1 as D (5 bases). Between the trimmed V and J ends, which lost 5 bases and 2 bases, there was a span of 8 bases. The CDR3 runs to 13 residues. Germline V gene data show CDR1 as MNHEY and CDR2 as SVGEGT.

DNA for the CDR3: TGCGCCAGCAGCTTGGCTAGCGGGAGAGATACGCAGTATTTT. Amino acids: CASSLASGRDTQYF. The chain employs TRBV5-1 and TRBJ2-3, with TRBD2 matching over 10 bases. V shed 0 bases, J shed 5 bases, and the junction held 0 bases outside the gene matches. This CDR3 has 14 residues. Germline loops: CDR1 SGHRS, CDR2 YFSETQ.

This chain joins TRBV7-9 and TRBJ2-1; 11 bases agree with TRBD2. V was pared by 5 bases and J by 5 bases, with 8 bases of the junction left unmatched. The germline gives CDR1 SEHNR, CDR2 FQNEAQ (reference sequence). The CDR3 is made up of 16 amino acids. The CDR3 loop reads CASSLLLAGVHNEQFF. In nucleotides, the CDR3 is TGTGCCAGCAGCCTCCTACTAGCGGGAGTCCACAATGAGCAGTTCTTC.

This clone was counted only a few times. The chain is built from TRBV6-5 and TRBJ1-5; TRBD1 matches at 9 bases. Germline V gene sequence: CDR1 MNHEY, CDR2 SVGAGI. The CDR3 spans 15 residues. V dropped 6 bases and J dropped 4; count of bases not matched to a gene: 7. The CDR3 bases are TGTGCCAGCAGCCCAGGGACAGGGAGGAATCAGCCCCAGCATTTT. It encodes CASSPGTGRNQPQHF.

The rearrangement uses TRBV10-1 and TRBJ1-2; possibly TRBD1 for D (6 bases). The CDR3 length is 14 residues. Trimming took off 4 bases at V and 3 bases at J, with 12 bases between the two ends. From germline, CDR1 is WNHNN and CDR2 SYGVQD (reference sequence). For the CDR3, the DNA is TGCGCCAGCAGTGGAATACAGGGCGACTATGGCTACACCTTC. Protein product: CASSGIQGDYGYTF.

The genes are TRBV7-9 and TRBJ2-5; a possible D gene is TRBD2 (5 bases). The CDR3 runs to 15 residues. Looked up from germline, CDR1 is SEHNR and CDR2 is FQNEAQ (reference sequence). V gave up 1 base and J gave up 4 bases, with 13 bases separating them. CDR3 in DNA: TGTGCCAGCAGCTTAGGAGGGTCGGGTGGAGAGACCCAGTACTTC. Translating gives CASSLGGSGGETQYF.

This chain connects TRBV13 to TRBJ2-7, with D maybe TRBD2 (6 bases). V was clipped by 1 base and J by 3 bases, with 10 bases between them. CDR1 is PRHDT, CDR2 FYEKMQ, per germline (reference sequence). The CDR3 runs to 14 residues. This CDR3 is CASSLEGGYYEQYF. CDR3 nucleotides: TGTGCCAGCAGCTTAGAGGGAGGATACTACGAGCAGTACTTC.

The gene calls are TRBV18 and TRBJ1-2, with 10 positions matching TRBD1. The V segment lost 3 bases and the J segment 7 bases; nucleotides outside the gene matches: 5. CDR3 length: 14 amino acids. CDR1 is KGHSH, CDR2 LQKENI, per germline. The CDR3 protein is CASSPGTGELGYTF. CDR3 coding DNA: TGTGCCAGCTCACCGGGGACAGGGGAGCTTGGCTACACCTTC.

As to this clone: The sample has other DNA sequences that encode this CDR3 too. The chain uses TRBV5-4 and TRBJ2-7; 7 nucleotides align to TRBD1. The CDR3 is 14 residues long. V lost 0 bases to trimming and J lost 1 base; unmatched junction nucleotides: 1. In germline, CDR1 is SGHNT, CDR2 YYREEE (reference sequence). The CDR3 loop is CASSLGDSSYEQYF. In DNA form, the CDR3 reads TGTGCCAGCAGCTTGGGGGACAGTTCCTACGAGCAGTACTTC.

V is TRBV18 and J is TRBJ2-7; 8 nucleotides line up with TRBD1. The trim removed 5 bases at V and 2 bases at J, leaving 5 bases unmatched. CDR3 length: 14 amino acids. CDR1 is KGHSH, CDR2 LQKENI, per germline. The CDR3 DNA reads as TGTGCCAGCTCAACAATGACAGGGGCCTACGAGCAGTACTTC. As protein: CASSTMTGAYEQYF.

The chain couples TRBV11-3 to TRBJ1-6; 7 nucleotides align to TRBD1. The CDR3 spans 14 residues. Germline V CDR1 and CDR2: SGHNT, YENEEA. After removal of 7 bases from V and 12 bases from J, the junction contained 12 bases not matched to a gene. The CDR3 loop is CASTFGRQGQPLHF. CDR3 in DNA: TGTGCCAGCACCTTTGGGAGACAGGGCCAACCCCTCCACTTT.

This chain joins TRBV10-1 and TRBJ1-5, with TRBD1 matching over 7 bases. The CDR3 has 14 amino acids. Germline CDR1 WNHNN, CDR2 SYGVQD (reference sequence). J lost 1 base, V lost 7 bases, and 4 bases had no gene match. As DNA, the CDR3 is TGCGCCAGCACTTCGGACAGGAGCAATCAGCCCCAGCATTTT. The encoded protein is CASTSDRSNQPQHF.

The chain recombines TRBV12-3 or TRBV12-4 with TRBJ1-5, with no clear D. V lost 4 bases to trimming and J lost 10 bases, with 11 bases between them. CDR3 length: 12 amino acids. CDR3 in DNA: TGTGCCAGCAGTTGGGCGTTTGGTCCCCAGCATTTT. Amino acid sequence: CASSWAFGPQHF.